The 18 T cell receptor beta chains below all came from one sample that was sequenced in a study of T cells in Graves' hyperthyroidism and ophthalmopathy. RNA transcripts were the template for amplifying TCR beta CDR3 regions. Using the HTBI primer set, a first-round RT-PCR was run on the TCR CDR3. From the multiplex PCR reads, TCRdb called clonotypes with MiXCR, one entry per CDR3 protein. The repertoire includes 600,000 or so distinct CDR3 sequences, roughly 15% of them detected once, and about an eighth sits in the top ten. The source material was blood. These receptors all stem from a woman in her forties or fifties with Graves' ophthalmopathy.

Ten or more counts support this clonotype. The chain joins TRBV6-2 or TRBV6-3 to TRBJ2-2; 10 bases agree with TRBD2. The CDR3 totals 15 residues. Germline V gene sequence: CDR1 MNHEY, CDR2 SVGEGT. V shed 2 bases, J shed 6 bases, and the junction held 3 bases outside the gene matches. The CDR3 spells CASSYGLAGAGELFF. CDR3 DNA sequence: TGTGCCAGCAGTTACGGGCTAGCGGGAGCCGGGGAGCTGTTTTTT.

This clonotype was counted many times. The chain is built from TRBV6-2 or TRBV6-3 and TRBJ1-1; tentative D call: TRBD1 (5 bases). This CDR3 is 13 amino acids long. CDR1 is MNHEY, CDR2 SVGEGT, per germline. Trimming removed 4 bases at V and 4 bases at J, with 10 bases between. CDR3 coding DNA: TGTGCCAGCAGTTTGGGGGTTGCCACTGAAGCTTTCTTT. It yields the protein CASSLGVATEAFF.

This clonotype was detected a few times. The chain has TRBV5-1 and TRBJ2-7; 10 bases are a match to TRBD1. After removal of 4 bases from V and 0 bases from J, the junction contained 4 bases not matched to a gene. The CDR3 covers 15 residues. CDR1 and CDR2 (germline): SGHRS, YFSETQ. The CDR3 loop is CASSGTGASSYEQYF. In DNA, the CDR3 is TGCGCCAGCAGCGGGACAGGGGCGAGCTCCTACGAGCAGTACTTC.

At least ten counts were recorded for this clonotype. The V gene is TRBV7-2, the J gene TRBJ2-1, with 7 positions matching TRBD2. The CDR3 sequence is 17 residues long. V gave up 6 bases and J gave up 0 bases; unmatched junction bases: 11. Germline lookup yields CDR1 SGHTA and CDR2 FQGNSA. CDR3 nucleotide sequence: TGTGCCAGCAGTACTACCCTAGCGGCAAACTCCTACAATGAGCAGTTCTTC. Translated, it gives CASSTTLAANSYNEQFF.

This clonotype was seen a handful of times. The V gene is TRBV19, the J gene TRBJ2-7; D is tentatively TRBD1 or TRBD2 (6 bases each). Germline loops: CDR1 LNHDA, CDR2 SQIVND (reference sequence). This CDR3 is 13 amino acids long. The V and J ends lost 10 bases and 1 base respectively, with 14 bases between them. The CDR3 is CATLGGQSYEQYF. For the CDR3, the DNA is TGTGCCACCTTGGGGGGCCAGTCCTACGAGCAGTACTTC.

A remark on this clonotype: One end of the junction fails to match germline, which may point to a read error. The chain is built from TRBV7-9 and TRBJ2-1, with TRBD1 as a possible D gene (6 bases). The CDR3 consists of 16 residues. Germline-derived CDR1 and CDR2 are SEHNR and FQNEAQ (reference sequence). The CDR3 DNA follows: TGTGCCAGCAACTTTTATAGGGGGATATCCTTCAATGAGCAGTTCTTC. This gives the protein CASNFYRGISFNEQFF.

At least ten counts were recorded for this clonotype. The chain carries TRBV28 and TRBJ2-2; D is unresolved. The V gene's germline CDR1 is MDHEN and CDR2 SYDVKM. CDR3 size: 17 residues. V dropped 2 bases and J dropped 5 bases, with 18 bases sitting between them. CDR3 bases: TGTGCCAGCAGTTTACGCGCGAGGCATGGTGGGACCGGGGAGCTGTTTTTT. This codes for CASSLRARHGGTGELFF.

This clonotype was found many times. The J gene is TRBJ1-1, the V gene TRBV7-3; D is uncertain. V was trimmed by 1 base and J by 2 bases, leaving 14 bases between them. There are 16 residues in the CDR3. The germline gives CDR1 SGHTA, CDR2 FQGTGA. The CDR3 coding sequence is TGTGCCAGCAGCTTAATCCCCCTCGGCAGAAACACTGAAGCTTTCTTT. Residues: CASSLIPLGRNTEAFF.

This clonotype was observed a handful of times. The V and J genes are TRBV11-2 and TRBJ1-1; D is ambiguous. V was clipped by 0 bases and J by 4 bases, with 21 bases between them. There are 18 residues in the CDR3. Germline-derived CDR1 and CDR2 are SGHAT and FQNNGV. The CDR3 nucleotides are TGTGCCAGCAGCTTAGAATGGATTATGGGTTTGGGGAGCACTGAAGCTTTCTTT. This gives the protein CASSLEWIMGLGSTEAFF. The full variable domain, rest sourced from reference TRBV11-2 and TRBJ1-1, is EAGVAQSPRYKIIEKRQSVAFWCNPISGHATLYWYQQILGQGPKLLIQFQNNGVVDDSQLPKDRFSAERLKGVDSTLKIQPAKLEDSAVYLCASSLEWIMGLGSTEAFFGQGTRLTVV.

This clonotype has only a few counts. The rearrangement uses TRBV6-1 and TRBJ2-7; D call uncertain. With 3 bases removed from V and 0 bases from J, the gap between germline ends came to 9 bases. The CDR3 is 14 residues long. Germline V gene lookup returns CDR1 MNHNS and CDR2 SASEGT. CDR3: CASSDSSSSYEQYF. The CDR3 region has the DNA TGTGCCAGCAGTGATAGTAGCAGCTCCTACGAGCAGTACTTC.

This clonotype came up many times. The chain recombines TRBV7-9 with TRBJ1-2; D call uncertain. Trimming took off 4 bases at V and 5 bases at J, with 23 bases between the two ends. The CDR3 is made up of 17 amino acids. Germline CDR1 is SEHNR and CDR2 is FQNEAQ (reference sequence). The CDR3 sequence is CASSSPVAGKLGYGYTF. CDR3 DNA sequence: TGTGCCAGCAGCTCGCCAGTCGCGGGGAAACTAGGTTATGGCTACACCTTC. The variable domain in full, with the rest retrieved from reference TRBV7-9 and TRBJ1-2, is DTGVSQNPRHKITKRGQNVTFRCDPISEHNRLYWYRQTLGQGPEFLTYFQNEAQLEKSRLLSDRFSAERPKGSFSTLEIQRTEQGDSAMYLCASSSPVAGKLGYGYTFGSGTRLTVV.

This clonotype was counted ten times or more. The chain is built from TRBV6-1 and TRBJ1-1, with D perhaps matching TRBD1 (6 bases). The CDR3 totals 18 residues. Trimming shortened V by 1 base and J by 5 bases, and 23 bases separated the two germline ends. CDR1 and CDR2 from the germline V gene are MNHNS and SASEGT. Here the CDR3 reads CASSEVSYFRGARTEAFF. In DNA, the CDR3 is TGTGCCAGCAGTGAAGTCTCGTATTTTAGGGGGGCGAGGACTGAAGCTTTCTTT.

V and J are TRBV7-9 and TRBJ2-4; D gene unclear. This CDR3 region has 13 residues. V lost 1 base and J lost 9, with 10 bases in between. Germline V lookup: CDR1 SEHNR, CDR2 FQNEAQ (reference sequence). CDR3 nucleotide sequence: TGTGCCAGCAGCTTAGATGAGTTGTTCATTCAGTACTTC. It codes for CASSLDELFIQYF.

This clonotype was counted ten times or more. This rearrangement joins TRBV5-1 to TRBJ2-1, with 7 bases that match TRBD2. The CDR3 contains 15 residues. V shed 5 bases, J shed 4 bases, and the junction held 9 bases outside the gene matches. Germline CDR1 and CDR2: SGHRS and YFSETQ. The CDR3 coding sequence is TGCGCCAGCAGTCCTCAAGCGGGAACTTACAATGAGCAGTTCTTC. It yields the protein CASSPQAGTYNEQFF.

There are many counts of this clonotype. As DNA, the CDR3 is TGTGCCAGCAGCTTAAACCGCTATACTAACTATGGCTACACCTTC. Its translation: CASSLNRYTNYGYTF. The chain employs TRBV7-2 and TRBJ1-2; D is uncertain. Germline CDR1 and CDR2: SGHTA and FQGNSA. V was shortened by 2 bases and J by 0 bases, with 10 bases between the two germline ends. The CDR3 length is 15 residues. The variable domain in full, completed from reference TRBV7-2 and TRBJ1-2, reads GAGVSQSPSNKVTEKGKDVELRCDPISGHTALYWYRQSLGQGLEFLIYFQGNSAPDKSGLPSDRFSAERTGGSVSTLTIQRTQQEDSAVYLCASSLNRYTNYGYTFGSGTRLTVV.

The V and J genes are TRBV10-3 and TRBJ1-5; D remains unclear. Germline V gives CDR1 ENHRY, CDR2 SYGVKD. The CDR3 is made up of 12 amino acids. Trimming took 4 bases from V and 7 from J, leaving 8 bases between them. This chain's CDR3 is CAISGPGQPQHF. DNA for the CDR3: TGTGCCATCAGTGGGCCGGGACAGCCCCAGCATTTT.

This clonotype occurred many times. V and J are TRBV7-2 and TRBJ2-5; D not resolved. Germline values: CDR1 SGHTA, CDR2 FQGNSA. The CDR3 contains 16 residues. The V end lost 6 bases, the J end lost 2 bases, and 19 bases lay between the germline ends. CDR3 DNA: TGTGCCAGCAGTGCCTCGCCGTCCCGGCTTCAAGAGACCCAGTACTTC. Protein: CASSASPSRLQETQYF.

This clonotype was observed many times. This chain connects TRBV11-2 to TRBJ2-5; D not resolved. V was shortened by 6 bases and J by 5 bases, with 10 bases between the two germline ends. Germline CDR1 is SGHAT and CDR2 is FQNNGV. The CDR3 sequence is 12 residues long. CDR3: CASRFYGETQYF. As DNA, the CDR3 is TGTGCCAGCAGATTTTACGGGGAGACCCAGTACTTC.